This TCR beta chain was captured by sequencing in a study of blood T cells in healthy people across ages. The study's findings and limits: With age, beta diversity per million T cells declined roughly linearly, significantly by roughly 40.

A second PCR, run for about 7 to 11 cycles, used a sample-barcoded 5' primer plus a J-beta primer mix. TCRdb ran MiXCR on the 5' RACE reads and lists one entry per CDR3 protein. The sample includes some 1.4 million distinct CDR3 sequences, 40% to 50% of them seen just once. Per sample, extraction of total RNA gave at least 5 micrograms in every case. Comments on this clonotype: Its antigen remains unidentified. Germline is not matched at one junction end, which may reflect a read error.

Germline CDR1 and CDR2: SGHDN and FVKESK. This CDR3 has 13 amino acids. The specimen was blood. The chain uses TRBV14 and TRBJ2-5; 10 bases fit TRBD1. This TCR came from a woman aged 18 to 35 in good health. The CDR3 DNA is TGTGCCAGAAGCCAAGATCGGGGGACAGGGGAGTACTTC. Its translation is CARSQDRGTGEYF.